The rows below give T cell receptor beta chains drawn from one sample of a study of blood T cell repertoires in COVID-19. Libraries were prepared by immunoSEQ multiplex PCR; TCRdb keeps only in-frame clonotypes and omits some of them. The sample yields about 280,000 clones, 86% seen once. The sequenced material came from peripheral blood. Receptors were obtained from a woman aged 25-40 years with active or convalescent COVID-19. CDR3s include the opening cysteine and the closing phenylalanine or tryptophan. Fields, in order: J gene, V gene, D gene, CDR3 DNA, CDR3 protein. D genes are given only for firm matches.

>TRBJ1-6|TRBV19|TRBD1
TGTGCCAGTAGCGACCGGGACAGGGGGTTTTCAAGTTCACCCCTCCACTTT
CASSDRDRGFSSSPLHF
>TRBJ1-2|TRBV5-1|NA
TGCGCCAGCGCCGGGGTTGGGTATGGCTACACCTTC
CASAGVGYGYTF
>TRBJ2-1|TRBV30|TRBD1
TGTGCCTGGACCAGACGGGACAGGGGGTGGAATGAGCAGTTCTTC
CAWTRRDRGWNEQFF
>TRBJ1-2|TRBV5-6|TRBD1
TGTGCCAGCAGCTTGGTTTACGGGACAGGGGGCGCCGCGGATGGCTACACCTTC
CASSLVYGTGGAADGYTF
>TRBJ1-2|TRBV30|NA
TGTGCCTGGAGTGTACCAGGGCAGGGGAACTATGGCTACACCTTC
CAWSVPGQGNYGYTF
>TRBJ1-5|TRBV15|NA
TGTGCCACCAGCAGACAGGGTAGCAATCAGCCCCAGCATTTT
CATSRQGSNQPQHF
>TRBJ1-5|TRBV6-2/TRBV6-3|NA
TGTGCCAGCAGTAGGTGGGGCGATCAGCCCCAGCATTTT
CASSRWGDQPQHF
>TRBJ2-5|TRBV6-2/TRBV6-3|TRBD2
TGTGCCAGCAGCCACACTAGCGGGGGCGGGTCCCAGTACTTC
CASSHTSGGGSQYF
>TRBJ1-2|TRBV5-4|TRBD1
TGTGCCAGCACCCCTGGGGGGACAGCGTCCTATGGCTACACCTTC
CASTPGGTASYGYTF
>TRBJ2-3|TRBV7-2|NA
TGTGCCAGCAGCTTAGCTGGCAGGTTGACAGATACGCAGTATTTT
CASSLAGRLTDTQYF
>TRBJ2-6|TRBV5-4|TRBD2
TGTGCCAGCACCCTAGCGGGGCTCGCTGGGGCCAACGTCCTGACTTTC
CASTLAGLAGANVLTF
>TRBJ2-3|TRBV18|TRBD1
TGTGCCAGCTCAGCGGCCCAGGGGGCGGAGAATACGCAGTATTTT
CASSAAQGAENTQYF
>TRBJ1-3|TRBV12-3/TRBV12-4|NA
TGTGCGGGGGGAGTACCCTCTGGAAACACCATATATTTT
CAGGVPSGNTIYF
>TRBJ1-5|TRBV6-5|TRBD1
TGTGCCAGCAGACAGGGGAGGAACAATCAGCCCCAGCATTTT
CASRQGRNNQPQHF
>TRBJ1-2|TRBV19|NA
TGTGCCAGTAGTATAGAGAGGGCAGCGTATAGTGGCTACACCTTC
CASSIERAAYSGYTF
>TRBJ1-4|TRBV7-8|TRBD1
TGTGCCAGCAGCCCGGGACAGGGGGATGAAAAACTGTTTTTT
CASSPGQGDEKLFF
>TRBJ1-6|TRBV10-3|TRBD1
TGTGCCATCAGCCGGGACAGGGGTAGTTCACCCCTCCACTTT
CAISRDRGSSPLHF
>TRBJ2-7|TRBV3-1/TRBV3-2|NA
TGTGCCAGCAGCCCCTACTTTCAAGACAGGTACTCCTACGAGCAGTACTTC
CASSPYFQDRYSYEQYF
>TRBJ2-3|TRBV6-4|TRBD1
TGTGCCAGCAGTGACAGGGGATTTTCCGGGACAGGGTTTACAGATACGCAGTATTTT
CASSDRGFSGTGFTDTQYF
>TRBJ2-3|TRBV11-2|TRBD1
TGTGCCAGCAGCTTAGTGGGCAGGGGGTCTGGGGATACGCAGTATTTT
CASSLVGRGSGDTQYF